A selection of T cell receptor beta chains follows, all from one sample in a study of response to subunit inactivated influenza vaccine. One entry per CDR3 protein results from TCRdb running MiXCR on the RT-PCR reads. The sample consists of about 540,000 distinct CDR3 sequences, under 25% of them appearing once. These data also featured in a second study, about T cells expressing NK-cell markers.

This sample comprised CD4+ T cells sorted from PBMCs, obtained approximately 12 days after vaccination. The receptor set was obtained from a man between 50 and 59 years old who received an inactivated influenza vaccine. Each CDR3 is given with its conserved first and last residue. A D gene is named only where the DNA matches it firmly. Clone size appears in some rows only: once, few, many, or a class for an expanded clone.

v_call: TRBV20-1
clone_size: .
j_call: TRBJ2-7
d_call: .
cdr3_aa: CSAPGVRGAYEQYF
cdr3_nt: TGCAGTGCTCCCGGAGTGAGGGGGGCCTACGAGCAGTACTTC

v_call: TRBV12-3/TRBV12-4
clone_size: few
j_call: TRBJ2-5
d_call: TRBD2
cdr3_aa: CASSLIAGAPKETQYF
cdr3_nt: TGTGCCAGCAGTTTAATAGCGGGTGCTCCTAAAGAGACCCAGTACTTC

v_call: TRBV15
clone_size: many
j_call: TRBJ2-5
d_call: TRBD2
cdr3_aa: CATSGRLAGVETQYF
cdr3_nt: TGTGCCACCAGCGGCCGACTAGCGGGAGTGGAGACCCAGTACTTC

v_call: TRBV6-5
clone_size: few
j_call: TRBJ2-2
d_call: .
cdr3_aa: CASSYLPVFRVNTGELFF
cdr3_nt: TGTGCCAGCAGTTATCTACCCGTATTCAGGGTAAACACCGGGGAGCTGTTTTTT

v_call: TRBV11-2
clone_size: few
j_call: TRBJ2-2
d_call: .
cdr3_aa: CASGKTGQTGELFF
cdr3_nt: TGTGCCAGCGGCAAAACGGGGCAAACCGGGGAGCTGTTTTTT

v_call: TRBV4-3
clone_size: few
j_call: TRBJ2-3
d_call: TRBD2
cdr3_aa: CASSQATSSGGTDTQYF
cdr3_nt: TGCGCCAGCAGCCAAGCCACTTCTAGCGGGGGCACAGATACGCAGTATTTT

v_call: TRBV6-5
clone_size: .
j_call: TRBJ1-2
d_call: .
cdr3_aa: CASVLGSGYGYTF
cdr3_nt: TGTGCCAGCGTTCTGGGGTCGGGCTATGGCTACACCTTC

v_call: TRBV2
clone_size: .
j_call: TRBJ2-5
d_call: .
cdr3_aa: CASTIGLGDQETQYF
cdr3_nt: TGTGCCAGCACTATAGGCTTGGGGGACCAAGAGACCCAGTACTTC

v_call: TRBV9
clone_size: .
j_call: TRBJ2-3
d_call: TRBD1
cdr3_aa: CASSVAGGYNSRHVRTDTQYF
cdr3_nt: TGTGCCAGCAGCGTAGCAGGGGGCTACAATTCACGGCATGTGAGGACAGATACGCAGTATTTT

v_call: TRBV27
clone_size: few
j_call: TRBJ2-5
d_call: .
cdr3_aa: CASSSTGKTAQYF
cdr3_nt: TGTGCCAGCAGTTCTACAGGGAAAACTGCCCAGTACTTC

v_call: TRBV6-2/TRBV6-3
clone_size: .
j_call: TRBJ1-2
d_call: .
cdr3_aa: CASSYSVYYGYTF
cdr3_nt: TGTGCCAGCAGTTACAGTGTCTACTATGGCTACACCTTC

v_call: TRBV20-1
clone_size: .
j_call: TRBJ1-1
d_call: .
cdr3_aa: CSATFVLTEAFF
cdr3_nt: TGCAGTGCTACCTTTGTACTCACTGAAGCTTTCTTT

v_call: TRBV20-1
clone_size: few
j_call: TRBJ2-3
d_call: .
cdr3_aa: CSARVAVTDTQYF
cdr3_nt: TGCAGTGCTAGAGTAGCGGTCACAGATACGCAGTATTTT

v_call: TRBV27
clone_size: many
j_call: TRBJ1-4
d_call: .
cdr3_aa: CASKLRANRGPNEKLFF
cdr3_nt: TGTGCCAGCAAGCTCCGGGCCAACCGGGGCCCTAATGAAAAACTGTTTTTT

v_call: TRBV20-1
clone_size: .
j_call: TRBJ2-1
d_call: TRBD2
cdr3_aa: CSAKGTSGRTDEQFF
cdr3_nt: TGCAGTGCTAAAGGGACTAGCGGGAGAACAGATGAGCAGTTCTTC

v_call: TRBV5-5
clone_size: .
j_call: TRBJ1-3
d_call: .
cdr3_aa: CASSSASGNTIYF
cdr3_nt: TGTGCCAGCAGCTCAGCCTCTGGAAACACCATATATTTT

v_call: TRBV20-1
clone_size: .
j_call: TRBJ2-3
d_call: TRBD1
cdr3_aa: CSATTGVTDTQYF
cdr3_nt: TGCAGTGCCACGACAGGGGTGACAGATACGCAGTATTTT

v_call: TRBV27
clone_size: few
j_call: TRBJ1-5
d_call: TRBD1
cdr3_aa: CASSSLDRGENQPQHF
cdr3_nt: TGTGCCAGCAGCTCACTCGACAGGGGAGAAAATCAGCCCCAGCATTTT

v_call: TRBV7-9
clone_size: few
j_call: TRBJ2-3
d_call: TRBD2
cdr3_aa: CAWRRRGGTDTQYF
cdr3_nt: TGTGCCTGGCGCCGGCGGGGGGGAACAGATACGCAGTATTTT

v_call: TRBV10-2
clone_size: .
j_call: TRBJ2-5
d_call: .
cdr3_aa: CASRAGWGRETQYF
cdr3_nt: TGCGCCAGCAGAGCGGGCTGGGGGCGGGAGACCCAGTACTTC

v_call: TRBV20-1
clone_size: few
j_call: TRBJ2-3
d_call: .
cdr3_aa: CSARRLSDTQYF
cdr3_nt: TGCAGTGCTAGAAGGTTATCAGATACGCAGTATTTT

v_call: TRBV5-1
clone_size: few
j_call: TRBJ2-1
d_call: .
cdr3_aa: CASGGLVSGDYNEQFF
cdr3_nt: TGCGCCAGCGGCGGTTTGGTGTCGGGAGACTACAATGAGCAGTTCTTC

v_call: TRBV6-5
clone_size: few
j_call: TRBJ2-2
d_call: .
cdr3_aa: CAIMGSNTGELFF
cdr3_nt: TGTGCCATCATGGGATCGAACACCGGGGAGCTGTTTTTT

v_call: TRBV5-6
clone_size: .
j_call: TRBJ2-5
d_call: .
cdr3_aa: CASSWKRETQYF
cdr3_nt: TGTGCCAGCAGCTGGAAAAGAGAGACCCAGTACTTC

v_call: TRBV5-1
clone_size: once
j_call: TRBJ2-3
d_call: .
cdr3_aa: CASSKQGSGTDTQYF
cdr3_nt: TGCGCCAGCTCAAAACAGGGTTCTGGCACAGATACGCAGTATTTT

v_call: TRBV7-2
clone_size: .
j_call: TRBJ2-7
d_call: .
cdr3_aa: CASSLGYGRGAGEQYF
cdr3_nt: TGTGCCAGCAGCTTAGGTTACGGTAGGGGAGCCGGCGAGCAGTACTTC

v_call: TRBV28
clone_size: .
j_call: TRBJ2-1
d_call: .
cdr3_aa: CASSSAGNERFF
cdr3_nt: TGTGCCAGCAGTTCCGCAGGGAATGAGCGTTTCTTC

v_call: TRBV20-1
clone_size: .
j_call: TRBJ2-2
d_call: .
cdr3_aa: CSASRGPLNTGELFF
cdr3_nt: TGCAGTGCTAGTCGGGGGCCACTCAACACCGGGGAGCTGTTTTTT

v_call: TRBV7-9
clone_size: .
j_call: TRBJ2-7
d_call: .
cdr3_aa: CASSLESGLRGEQYF
cdr3_nt: TGTGCCAGCAGCTTAGAGAGTGGACTACGCGGCGAGCAGTACTTC

v_call: TRBV10-3
clone_size: few
j_call: TRBJ2-7
d_call: TRBD2
cdr3_aa: CAISERVAGDYEQYF
cdr3_nt: TGTGCCATCAGTGAGCGGGTAGCGGGGGACTACGAGCAGTACTTC

v_call: TRBV5-1
clone_size: .
j_call: TRBJ1-1
d_call: TRBD1
cdr3_aa: CASSEGQGKRAFF
cdr3_nt: TGCGCCAGCAGCGAAGGACAGGGAAAGAGAGCTTTCTTT

v_call: TRBV28
clone_size: few
j_call: TRBJ2-3
d_call: TRBD2
cdr3_aa: CASTQVGGVQDTQYF
cdr3_nt: TGTGCCAGCACCCAAGTCGGGGGGGTTCAAGATACGCAGTATTTT

v_call: TRBV12-3/TRBV12-4
clone_size: .
j_call: TRBJ2-7
d_call: .
cdr3_aa: CASRQGSGVQYF
cdr3_nt: TGTGCCAGCAGACAGGGCTCGGGTGTGCAGTACTTC

v_call: TRBV7-2
clone_size: few
j_call: TRBJ2-7
d_call: .
cdr3_aa: CASSLKAGLSSYEQYF
cdr3_nt: TGTGCCAGCAGCTTAAAGGCGGGCCTGAGCTCCTACGAGCAGTACTTC

v_call: TRBV2
clone_size: few
j_call: TRBJ2-3
d_call: .
cdr3_aa: CASSRDLTDTQYF
cdr3_nt: TGTGCCAGCAGTAGGGACCTCACAGATACGCAGTATTTT

v_call: TRBV7-2
clone_size: few
j_call: TRBJ2-3
d_call: .
cdr3_aa: CASSPRGAGTSTDTQYF
cdr3_nt: TGTGCCAGCAGCCCCCGTGGGGCGGGGACTAGCACAGATACGCAGTATTTT

v_call: TRBV19
clone_size: .
j_call: TRBJ1-2
d_call: .
cdr3_aa: CASSTDTGVYGYTF
cdr3_nt: TGTGCCAGTTCGACGGACACGGGTGTCTATGGCTACACCTTC

v_call: TRBV5-1
clone_size: .
j_call: TRBJ2-1
d_call: .
cdr3_aa: CASTRGRGGVEEQFF
cdr3_nt: TGCGCCAGCACACGTGGGAGGGGGGGTGTTGAGGAGCAGTTCTTC

v_call: TRBV6-6
clone_size: few
j_call: TRBJ2-3
d_call: TRBD2
cdr3_aa: CATGGVYADTQYF
cdr3_nt: TGTGCCACCGGGGGGGTTTACGCAGATACGCAGTATTTT

v_call: TRBV12-3/TRBV12-4
clone_size: few
j_call: TRBJ1-2
d_call: TRBD1
cdr3_aa: CASSPTGSGYGYTF
cdr3_nt: TGTGCCAGCAGTCCGACAGGGTCGGGCTATGGCTACACCTTC

v_call: TRBV2
clone_size: .
j_call: TRBJ2-7
d_call: TRBD1
cdr3_aa: CASSEWDRFYEQYF
cdr3_nt: TGTGCCAGCAGTGAATGGGACAGATTCTACGAGCAGTACTTC

v_call: TRBV12-3/TRBV12-4
clone_size: many
j_call: TRBJ2-7
d_call: TRBD1
cdr3_aa: CASSVTGSSYEQYF
cdr3_nt: TGTGCCAGCAGTGTGACAGGGTCTTCCTACGAGCAGTACTTC

v_call: TRBV6-5
clone_size: few
j_call: TRBJ2-3
d_call: TRBD2
cdr3_aa: CASSYPGTSGGTSDTQYF
cdr3_nt: TGTGCCAGCAGTTACCCCGGGACTAGCGGGGGGACCTCAGATACGCAGTATTTT

v_call: TRBV5-1
clone_size: .
j_call: TRBJ2-3
d_call: TRBD1
cdr3_aa: CASSLFGTGRTDTQYF
cdr3_nt: TGCGCCAGCAGCTTGTTCGGGACAGGGCGGACAGATACGCAGTATTTT

v_call: TRBV20-1
clone_size: few
j_call: TRBJ2-7
d_call: TRBD1
cdr3_aa: CSAGGQDSPEQYF
cdr3_nt: TGCAGTGCTGGCGGACAGGACTCCCCCGAGCAGTACTTC

v_call: TRBV6-2/TRBV6-3
clone_size: .
j_call: TRBJ2-1
d_call: .
cdr3_aa: CASRINRERVKNEQFF
cdr3_nt: TGTGCCAGCAGAATCAACCGGGAAAGGGTAAAAAATGAGCAGTTCTTC

v_call: TRBV29-1
clone_size: .
j_call: TRBJ2-1
d_call: .
cdr3_aa: CSAAEINNEQFF
cdr3_nt: TGCAGCGCGGCCGAGATAAACAATGAGCAGTTCTTC

v_call: TRBV4-3
clone_size: few
j_call: TRBJ2-1
d_call: .
cdr3_aa: CASSQGRNSYNEQFF
cdr3_nt: TGCGCCAGCAGCCAAGGCCGGAATTCCTACAATGAGCAGTTCTTC

v_call: TRBV3-1
clone_size: few
j_call: TRBJ1-1
d_call: .
cdr3_aa: CASSLTSGRTEAFF
cdr3_nt: TGTGCCAGCAGCCTCACGTCGGGGAGGACTGAAGCTTTCTTT

v_call: TRBV5-6
clone_size: .
j_call: TRBJ1-2
d_call: .
cdr3_aa: CASSGRVYGYTF
cdr3_nt: TGTGCCAGCAGCGGCAGGGTCTATGGCTACACCTTC

v_call: TRBV5-6
clone_size: .
j_call: TRBJ1-1
d_call: TRBD1
cdr3_aa: CASSLDRRYTEAFF
cdr3_nt: TGTGCCAGCAGCCTGGACAGGAGGTACACTGAAGCTTTCTTT

v_call: TRBV29-1
clone_size: .
j_call: TRBJ1-2
d_call: .
cdr3_aa: CSVEPNTGSGYTF
cdr3_nt: TGCAGCGTTGAACCTAATACAGGGAGTGGCTACACCTTC

v_call: TRBV19
clone_size: .
j_call: TRBJ2-1
d_call: .
cdr3_aa: CASSIGLLANEQFF
cdr3_nt: TGTGCCAGTAGTATAGGGCTACTCGCCAATGAGCAGTTCTTC

v_call: TRBV4-2
clone_size: .
j_call: TRBJ2-5
d_call: TRBD1
cdr3_aa: CASSRQGTFEGETQYF
cdr3_nt: TGTGCCAGCAGCCGACAGGGGACTTTTGAGGGAGAGACCCAGTACTTC

v_call: TRBV6-1
clone_size: few
j_call: TRBJ2-7
d_call: TRBD1
cdr3_aa: CASRTGQPAYEQYF
cdr3_nt: TGTGCCAGCAGAACGGGACAGCCTGCCTACGAGCAGTACTTC